This T cell receptor beta chain came from a study of CD8 T cells in ankylosing spondylitis. This clonotype was observed many times. Its antigen is unidentified. Findings and limits, study-wide: Blood from ankylosing spondylitis patients appeared to carry a characteristic roughly eight-variant TCR beta motif. Existing reports had already noted some motif variants in reactive arthritis synovial fluid and blood. Disease-associated clonotypes exhibited CD8+ identity and were relatively infrequent in peripheral blood. Disease-linked clones were reportedly significantly enriched in matched ankylosing spondylitis synovial fluid.

TCRdb passed the 5' RACE reads through MiXCR, listing each CDR3 protein once. The sample yields about 69,000 distinct CDR3 sequences, about 5.2% seen once. The V gene end was trimmed by 4 bases and the J gene end by 1 base; junction bases not matched to a gene: 6. Germline CDR1 is LGHDT and CDR2 is YNNKEL (reference sequence). The CDR3 is 18 residues long. The TCR was taken from a male donor with ankylosing spondylitis or in good health (not recorded which). The sequencing sample was made of blood, either unsorted or a sorted T cell fraction (not recorded which). The chain carries TRBV3-1 and TRBJ2-6; the match to TRBD2 covers 11 bases. The CDR3 DNA reads TGTGCCAGCAGCCCGACACCTAGCGGGGGGTCTGGGGCCAACGTCCTGACTTTC. Its protein is CASSPTPSGGSGANVLTF.